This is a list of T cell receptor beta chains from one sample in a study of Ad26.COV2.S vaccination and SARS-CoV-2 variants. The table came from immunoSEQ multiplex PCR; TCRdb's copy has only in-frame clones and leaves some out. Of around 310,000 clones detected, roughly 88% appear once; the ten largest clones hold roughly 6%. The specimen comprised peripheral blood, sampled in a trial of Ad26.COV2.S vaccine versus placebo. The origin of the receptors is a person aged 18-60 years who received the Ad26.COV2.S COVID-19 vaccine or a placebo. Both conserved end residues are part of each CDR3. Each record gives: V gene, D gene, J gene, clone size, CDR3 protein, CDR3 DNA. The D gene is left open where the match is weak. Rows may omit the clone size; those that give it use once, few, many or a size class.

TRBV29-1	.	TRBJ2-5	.	CSVLGAGEETQYF	TGCAGCGTATTAGGGGCAGGGGAAGAGACCCAGTACTTC
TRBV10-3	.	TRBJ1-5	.	CAISDVHLGDQPQHF	TGTGCCATCAGTGACGTACACTTAGGGGATCAGCCCCAGCATTTT
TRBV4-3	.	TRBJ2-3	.	CASSQVSPPLSTDTQYF	TGCGCCAGCAGCCAAGTTAGTCCACCACTTAGCACAGATACGCAGTATTTT
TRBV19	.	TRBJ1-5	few	CASSIGEGGQPQHF	TGTGCCAGTAGTATAGGGGAGGGGGGTCAGCCCCAGCATTTT
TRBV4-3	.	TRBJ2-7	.	CASSQDAGLGEQYF	TGCGCCAGCAGCCAAGACGCCGGGTTAGGAGAACAGTACTTC
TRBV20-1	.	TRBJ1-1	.	CSASGLFF	TGCAGTGCTAGCGGACTCTTCTTT
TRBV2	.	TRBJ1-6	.	CASRKGELAVSALHF	TGTGCCAGCAGAAAGGGCGAACTCGCCGTATCGGCCCTCCACTTT
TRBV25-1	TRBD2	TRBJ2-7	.	CASSSGTSREQYF	TGTGCCAGCAGTAGCGGGACCTCCCGGGAGCAGTACTTC
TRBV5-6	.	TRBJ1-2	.	CASTHSNYGYTF	TGTGCCAGCACACACAGCAACTATGGCTACACCTTC
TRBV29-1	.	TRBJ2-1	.	CSVETISSYNEQFF	TGCAGCGTTGAAACAATCAGCTCCTACAATGAGCAGTTCTTC
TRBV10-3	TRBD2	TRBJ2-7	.	CAISEKLAGAYYEQYF	TGTGCCATCAGTGAGAAACTAGCGGGGGCGTATTACGAGCAGTACTTC
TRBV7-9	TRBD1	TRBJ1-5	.	CASSFGQGRGDNQPQHF	TGTGCCAGCAGCTTCGGACAGGGACGAGGGGACAATCAGCCCCAGCATTTT
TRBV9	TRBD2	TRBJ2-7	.	CASSAGLAGGHEQYF	TGTGCCAGCAGCGCAGGACTAGCGGGGGGGCACGAGCAGTACTTC
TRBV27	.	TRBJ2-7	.	CASSSWASGPEQYF	TGTGCCAGCAGTTCTTGGGCATCTGGTCCCGAGCAGTACTTC
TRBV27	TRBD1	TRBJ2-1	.	CASTIWGTGFNEQFF	TGTGCCAGCACCATTTGGGGGACAGGATTCAATGAGCAGTTCTTC
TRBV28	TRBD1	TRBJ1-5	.	CASSAQGGGGQPQHF	TGTGCCAGCAGTGCCCAGGGGGGGGGTGGTCAGCCCCAGCATTTT
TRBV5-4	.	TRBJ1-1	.	CASSLAPGQMNTEAFF	TGTGCCAGCAGCTTGGCGCCGGGACAAATGAACACTGAAGCTTTCTTT
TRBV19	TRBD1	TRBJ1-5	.	CASSLTGTGRFSNQPQHF	TGTGCCAGTAGCCTGACCGGGACAGGGAGATTTAGCAATCAGCCCCAGCATTTT
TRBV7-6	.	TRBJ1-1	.	CASSSNGNTEAFF	TGTGCCAGCAGCTCTAACGGGAACACTGAAGCTTTCTTT
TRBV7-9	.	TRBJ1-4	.	CASSLPSRGYGPQNEKLFF	TGTGCCAGCAGCTTACCCTCAAGGGGTTACGGTCCCCAGAATGAAAAACTGTTTTTT
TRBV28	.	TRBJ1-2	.	CASSPALEKAYGYTF	TGTGCCAGCAGTCCCGCCCTTGAAAAGGCCTATGGCTACACCTTC
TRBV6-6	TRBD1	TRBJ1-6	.	CASRVQGTNSPLHF	TGTGCCAGCAGGGTACAGGGGACGAATTCACCCCTCCACTTT
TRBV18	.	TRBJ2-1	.	CASSPTGTDEQFF	TGTGCCAGCTCACCAACTGGAACCGATGAGCAGTTCTTC
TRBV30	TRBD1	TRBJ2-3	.	CAWSRTGGGNTQYF	TGTGCCTGGAGTAGGACAGGGGGAGGAAATACGCAGTATTTT
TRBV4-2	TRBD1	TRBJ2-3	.	CASSQDRKTGGGTDTQYF	TGTGCCAGCAGCCAGGACCGAAAGACAGGGGGCGGAACAGATACGCAGTATTTT
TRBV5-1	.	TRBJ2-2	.	CASSLEYPTGELFF	TGCGCCAGCAGCTTGGAGTATCCCACCGGGGAGCTGTTTTTT
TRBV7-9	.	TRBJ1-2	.	CASSNGQLNYGYTF	TGTGCCAGCTCTAACGGACAACTTAACTATGGCTACACCTTC
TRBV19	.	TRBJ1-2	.	CASTDREVLKGYTF	TGTGCCAGTACCGATCGAGAGGTTTTAAAGGGCTACACCTTC
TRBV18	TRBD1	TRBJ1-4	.	CASSPTGTGGVTNEKLFF	TGTGCCAGCTCACCGACCGGGACAGGGGGCGTTACCAATGAAAAACTGTTTTTT
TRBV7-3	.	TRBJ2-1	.	CASSLDRSSYNEQFF	TGTGCCAGCAGCTTAGACAGGAGCTCCTACAATGAGCAGTTCTTC
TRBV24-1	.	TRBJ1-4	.	CAMRTEGIGSNEKLFF	TGTGCCATGAGGACAGAGGGGATAGGGTCTAATGAAAAACTGTTTTTT
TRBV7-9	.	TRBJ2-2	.	CASSLAHGTRAPGELFF	TGTGCCAGCAGCTTAGCCCACGGGACTCGTGCTCCCGGGGAGCTGTTTTTT
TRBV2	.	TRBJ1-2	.	CASRTLRAGDYGYTF	TGTGCCAGCAGAACTCTTAGGGCGGGGGACTATGGCTACACCTTC
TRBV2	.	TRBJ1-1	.	CASSEATSSFF	TGTGCCAGCAGTGAAGCGACCTCTTCCTTCTTT
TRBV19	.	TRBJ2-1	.	CASSISLKNEQFF	TGTGCCAGTAGTATTTCCCTAAAGAATGAGCAGTTCTTC
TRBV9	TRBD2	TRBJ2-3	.	CASSPIAGGTDTQYF	TGTGCCAGCAGCCCAATAGCGGGGGGCACAGATACGCAGTATTTT